This T cell receptor beta chain was profiled in a study of blood T cell repertoires in COVID-19 (dated by TCRdb to 2020 to 2022). In the study overall: The collaborator samples originated in the United States, Italy and Spain and spanned the acute and convalescent phases of COVID-19. A de-identified subject ID, COVID-19 status, age in years and sex were almost always included in the sample metadata. Samples came from the ongoing ImmuneRACE study (first 160 participants) plus 1,254 subjects from 6 global collaborators. The material from the prospective study consisted of cDNA or gDNA derived from T cells, B-cell-depleted T cells, or PBMCs. HLA class I and class II types, where available, came from metadata supplied by the sample provider rather than from assay-based typing. The dataset comprised deeply sampled blood TCRbeta repertoires from subjects exposed to, actively infected with, or recovered from COVID-19. The repertoires were released in a freely available public database meant as a resource for research on the immune response to SARS-CoV-2. The study at large found these results: The amount of clinical and demographic metadata varied by source and participant and was provided uncurated.

Note on this clone: Its specific antigen is unknown. Base qualities are missing; no much larger clone stands one base away.

TCRbeta CDR3 regions were amplified from genomic DNA by means of the immunoSEQ Assay, a bias-controlled multiplex PCR. Concerning the study's data processing: The number of nucleated cells in each sample was estimated by amplification of reference gene primers within the assay. To quantify the absolute abundance of each unique TCRbeta CDR3 rearrangement, sequence reads were collapsed and filtered. For each sample, productive Simpson clonality was calculated as the square root of Simpson's diversity index across productive rearrangements. TCRdb mirrors the immuneACCESS table, restricted to in-frame sequences. Some clones are absent from its copies; in checked studies, under half trace to an unresolved V gene, and the reason for the others is unknown. The V and J calls and the clone size are those of that table, but D and trimming were determined from the DNA. This sample holds some 250,000 clones; approximately 87% were observed only once. 6.2% of the sample belongs to the ten largest clones.

The germline V gene supplies CDR1 MGHDK and CDR2 SYGVNS. From V the trimming removes 7 bases and from J it removes 4 bases, while the gene matches leave 4 bases of the junction unaccounted for. The CDR3 runs 13 residues from the cysteine to the phenylalanine. The entry retains the CDR3 DNA only, 39 bases that are in frame from base 1. The collaborating institutions used their own protocols to collect whole blood in K2EDTA tubes. Collaborator samples were shipped for TCRbeta analysis as frozen whole blood, isolated PBMCs, or DNA extracted from either sample type. This sequence was found in a man between 60 and 70 years old with acute or convalescent COVID-19. The sequence joins TRBV25-1 to TRBJ2-1; 7 junctional bases match TRBD2. Sequencing was done on a sample of peripheral blood. The sequence in DNA is TGTGCCAGCACGAGCGGGATTTACAATGAGCAGTTCTTC. This codes for CASTSGIYNEQFF.